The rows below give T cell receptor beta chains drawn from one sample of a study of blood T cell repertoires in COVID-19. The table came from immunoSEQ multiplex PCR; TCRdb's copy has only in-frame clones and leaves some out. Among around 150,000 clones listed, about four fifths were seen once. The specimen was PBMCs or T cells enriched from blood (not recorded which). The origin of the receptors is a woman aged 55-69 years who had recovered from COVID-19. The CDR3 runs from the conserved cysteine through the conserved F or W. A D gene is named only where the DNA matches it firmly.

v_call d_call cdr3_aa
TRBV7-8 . CASSLLLFIGGQPQHF
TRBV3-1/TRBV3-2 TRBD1 CASSEDRGRKGTEAFF
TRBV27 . CASSLLNADTQYF
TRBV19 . CASSIILAAPLETQYF
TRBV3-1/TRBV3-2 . CASSSAGYARTDTQYF
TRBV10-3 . CAISESQGQNTEAFF
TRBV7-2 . CASSLGEAWHTDTQYF
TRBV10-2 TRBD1 CASSEGQGVTEQYF
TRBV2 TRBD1 CAILPDRAGPGYTF
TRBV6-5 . CASTSSISYEQYF
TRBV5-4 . CASSRDRTGELFF
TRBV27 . CASSLSAGINTEAFF
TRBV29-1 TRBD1 CSVARQGSYEQYF
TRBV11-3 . CARTRGCRVTDTQYF
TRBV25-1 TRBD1 CASSDMTGGQKETQYF
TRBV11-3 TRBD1 CASSASTFDREGLNTGELFF
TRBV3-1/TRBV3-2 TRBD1 CASNAGTGGNEQFF
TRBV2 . CASRKDTTNYGYTF
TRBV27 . CASSLRVPHTEAFF
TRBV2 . CASSRLKGDYTEAFF
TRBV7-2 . CASSLSRQKETQYF
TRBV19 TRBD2 CASTGGGTNEQFF
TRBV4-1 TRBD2 CASSYLAGSQETQYF
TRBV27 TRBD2 CASSRGTSLYEQYF
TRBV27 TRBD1 CASSLSGGGGYGYTF
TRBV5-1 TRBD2 CASSLLVSGGRGETQYF
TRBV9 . CASSPRNTEAFF
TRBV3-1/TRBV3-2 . CASSQGVGVSGYTF
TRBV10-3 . CAISDGGYEQYF
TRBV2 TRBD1 CASSEALFDRVVYGYTF
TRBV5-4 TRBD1 CASSLQGAADTQYF
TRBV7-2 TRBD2 CASSSSGGLAYEQYF
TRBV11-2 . CASSFGRASTDTQYF
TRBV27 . CASSPYGGRQETQYF
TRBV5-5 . CASSYGGSLNTGELFF
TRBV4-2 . CASSQGGRDIQYF
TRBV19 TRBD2 CASSISLAGNNEQFF
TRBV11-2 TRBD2 CASSTTDGGSYEQYF